Listed below are T cell receptor beta chains from one sample, sequenced in a study of cytomegalovirus exposure and HLA in healthy donors. Sequencing was performed with immunoSEQ multiplex PCR; in TCRdb, only in-frame clones are kept and a portion is missing. The repertoire holds 150,000 or so clones, 80% seen once, with around 2.4% in the top ten. Sequencing was done on a sample of PBMCs. These receptors were obtained from a man over 45 in good health and CMV-seronegative. The CDR3 runs from the conserved cysteine through the conserved F or W. The order of the fields is CDR3 length, D gene, clone size, V gene, J gene, CDR3 DNA, CDR3 protein. A D gene is named only where the DNA matches it firmly. Only some rows state a clone size, as once, few, many or a class for expanded clones.

17,TRBD1,-,TRBV25-1,TRBJ2-3,TGTGCCAGCAGCCCTTTACCCGGGACAGGGTATACAGATACGCAGTATTTT,CASSPLPGTGYTDTQYF
15,-,-,TRBV9,TRBJ1-1,TGTGCCAGCACTCCCGGCGGGACCCTGAACACTGAAGCTTTCTTT,CASTPGGTLNTEAFF
15,TRBD2,-,TRBV5-1,TRBJ2-5,TGCGCCAGCAGGGGGGTGGGACTAGCCCAAGAGACCCAGTACTTC,CASRGVGLAQETQYF
16,-,few,TRBV19,TRBJ1-1,TGTGCCAGTAGCGCCCCCCCAGGTACGATGAACACTGAAGCTTTCTTT,CASSAPPGTMNTEAFF
14,-,once,TRBV27,TRBJ1-1,TGTGCCAGCAGTGCCCTAAGCCGGAACACTGAAGCTTTCTTT,CASSALSRNTEAFF
15,-,-,TRBV2,TRBJ2-7,TGTGCCAGCAGTGAGCACGGCGGAGACTCCTACGAGCAGTACTTC,CASSEHGGDSYEQYF
14,-,-,TRBV5-6,TRBJ1-1,TGTGCCAGCAGCCCGGGATCCATGAACACTGAAGCTTTCTTT,CASSPGSMNTEAFF
15,-,-,TRBV4-1,TRBJ1-5,TGCGCCAGCAGCCAATCCGACAATAGCAATCAGCCCCAGCATTTT,CASSQSDNSNQPQHF
15,TRBD1,-,TRBV11-2,TRBJ1-6,TGTGCCAGCAGCTTACTAACAGGGGGCGATTCACCCCTCCACTTT,CASSLLTGGDSPLHF
15,TRBD2,-,TRBV5-6,TRBJ2-2,TGTGCCGGGGGACGGACTAGCGGGAACACCGGGGAGCTGTTTTTT,CAGGRTSGNTGELFF
16,-,once,TRBV27,TRBJ1-2,TGTGCCAGCAGTGCTTACGGAGAGGTGGGTAGAGGAGGCTACACCTTC,CASSAYGEVGRGGYTF
13,TRBD1,-,TRBV6-1,TRBJ2-7,TGTGCCAGCAGTGCGGGACAGACCTACGAGCAGTACTTC,CASSAGQTYEQYF
16,-,-,TRBV29-1,TRBJ2-7,TGCAGCGTTGAAAGTCCAGGGGCAGCGGGGACCTACGAGCAGTACTTC,CSVESPGAAGTYEQYF
14,-,-,TRBV6-1,TRBJ2-7,TGCGCCAGCAGTGAAGTAGGCAGGGCCTACGAGCAGTACTTC,CASSEVGRAYEQYF
13,TRBD1,-,TRBV18,TRBJ1-4,TGTGCCAGCGAGGGGACAGGGAATGAAAAACTGTTTTTT,CASEGTGNEKLFF
11,-,-,TRBV5-8,TRBJ2-7,TGTGCCAGCAGCTTGTTAGTCGAGCAGTACTTC,CASSLLVEQYF
16,TRBD1,-,TRBV5-4,TRBJ1-1,TGTGCCAGCAGCTTGAAGGACAGGCCTATGAACACTGAAGCTTTCTTT,CASSLKDRPMNTEAFF
16,-,-,TRBV18,TRBJ1-1,TGTGCCAGCTCCCGACCCTTGGGAGATATGAACACTGAAGCTTTCTTT,CASSRPLGDMNTEAFF
13,-,once,TRBV5-1,TRBJ2-2,TGCGCCAGCAGCTTCGGGAACACCGGGGAGCTGTTTTTT,CASSFGNTGELFF
14,-,-,TRBV6-1,TRBJ1-1,TGTGCCAGCAGCCCCGGAGGGTCGAACACTGAAGCTTTCTTT,CASSPGGSNTEAFF